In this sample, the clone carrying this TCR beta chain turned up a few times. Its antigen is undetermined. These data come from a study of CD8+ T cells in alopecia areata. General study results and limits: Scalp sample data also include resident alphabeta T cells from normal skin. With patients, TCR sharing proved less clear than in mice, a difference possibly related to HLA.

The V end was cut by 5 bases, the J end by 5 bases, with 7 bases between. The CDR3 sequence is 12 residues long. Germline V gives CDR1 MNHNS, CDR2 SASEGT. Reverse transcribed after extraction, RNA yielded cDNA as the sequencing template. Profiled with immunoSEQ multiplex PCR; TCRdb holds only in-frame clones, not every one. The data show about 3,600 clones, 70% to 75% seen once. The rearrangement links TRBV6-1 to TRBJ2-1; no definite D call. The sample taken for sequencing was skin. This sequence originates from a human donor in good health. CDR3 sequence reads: CASSQRNNEQFF. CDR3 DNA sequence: TGTGCCAGCAGTCAGCGCAACAATGAGCAGTTCTTC.